The present TCR beta chain was sequenced within a study of blood T cell repertoires in COVID-19. Generated by immunoSEQ multiplex PCR, the TCRdb table keeps only in-frame clones and is missing some. Here the sample spans 140,000 to 150,000 clones, 84% being singletons. The CDR3 is 13 amino acids. V lost 8 bases to trimming and J lost 4 bases, with 11 bases between them. CDR1 and CDR2 from the germline V gene are MNHEY and SVGAGI. The TCR sequence derives from a man aged 60 to 75 with active or convalescent COVID-19. Material for sequencing was peripheral blood. This sequence joins TRBV6-5 and TRBJ2-2, with D possibly TRBD1 on 6 matching bases. Here the CDR3 DNA reads TGTGCCAGCCGACAGGTTCCCACCGGGGAGCTGTTTTTT. It is translated as CASRQVPTGELFF.